A selection of T cell receptor beta chains follows, all from one sample in a study of CD8 T cells in ankylosing spondylitis. TCRdb recomputed calls from the 5' RACE reads with MiXCR, one row per CDR3 protein. The sample yields around 150,000 distinct CDR3 sequences, 30% to 40% seen once. Source material: synovial fluid, either unsorted or a sorted T cell fraction (not recorded which). These receptors were obtained from a male donor with ankylosing spondylitis. Each CDR3 is given without its conserved first and last residue. Each record gives: V gene, J gene, clone size, CDR3 protein. The size of a clone is reported for some rows only, either as once, few or many, or as a class for expanded clones.

TRBV20-1	TRBJ1-6	-	SAGLPTGRSSPLH
TRBV2	TRBJ2-1	-	ASSPSSYNEQF
TRBV12-3/TRBV12-4	TRBJ2-5	few	ASGVAGTQQETQY
TRBV19	TRBJ1-1	-	ASSPGQRGRWTEAF
TRBV4-2	TRBJ2-1	-	ASSQGSAASSYNEQF
TRBV6-8	TRBJ2-1	few	ASSYRHNEQF
TRBV20-1	TRBJ2-1	-	SARAASGRKLGEQF
TRBV27	TRBJ1-1	many	ASSFLGDWNTEAF
TRBV20-1	TRBJ2-7	-	SARVGTRPYEQY
TRBV5-1	TRBJ1-1	many	ASSLTGQGTTEAF
TRBV12-3/TRBV12-4	TRBJ1-2	few	ASTQKGSYGYT